This T cell receptor beta chain was sequenced in a study of T cell repertoires in cytomegalovirus infection. Study details: Matching HLA type, along with CMV infection, was indicated by public TCR beta signatures.

Study-level findings and limits: There were HLA-C-restricted CMV-specific TCR beta clonotypes dominating the ex vivo response. Adding up the frequency of public TCR beta families identified people who carried CMV plus the relevant HLA.

This clonotype was recorded at least ten times. Its antigen remains unknown. This CDR3 has 13 amino acids. V was shortened by 7 bases and J by 6 bases, with 15 bases between the two germline ends. CDR1 is SGHVS, CDR2 FQNEAQ, per germline. TCRdb passed the reads through MiXCR, listing each CDR3 protein once. The repertoire holds under 300,000 distinct CDR3 sequences, with approximately 13% as singletons. The source is a human donor in good health (CMV status not recorded). Some clones in this sample may be carry-over from other donors' samples. The chain joins TRBV7-8 to TRBJ1-2; D possibly corresponds to TRBD1 (5 bases). Input material: PBMCs. The CDR3 is CASTTVRGNGYTF. Written as DNA, the CDR3 is TGTGCCAGCACTACCGTAAGGGGCAATGGCTACACCTTC.